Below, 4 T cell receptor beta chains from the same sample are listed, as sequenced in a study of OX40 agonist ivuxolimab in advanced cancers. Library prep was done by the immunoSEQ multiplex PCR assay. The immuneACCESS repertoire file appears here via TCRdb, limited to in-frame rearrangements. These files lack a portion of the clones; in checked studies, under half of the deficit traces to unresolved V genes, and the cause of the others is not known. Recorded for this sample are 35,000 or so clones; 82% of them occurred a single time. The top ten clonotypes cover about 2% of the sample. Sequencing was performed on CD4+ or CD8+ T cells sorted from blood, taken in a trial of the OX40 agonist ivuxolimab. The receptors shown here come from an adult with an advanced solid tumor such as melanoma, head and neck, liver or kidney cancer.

CDR3 sequence reads: CASSLRGQGPFNQPQHF. CDR3 in DNA: TGTGCCAGCAGTTTGCGAGGACAGGGCCCCTTCAATCAGCCCCAGCATTTT. This chain joins TRBV28 and TRBJ1-5, with 8 positions matching TRBD1. This CDR3 has 17 amino acids. In germline, CDR1 is MDHEN, CDR2 SYDVKM. J was trimmed by 3 bases and V by 3 bases; bases with no gene match: 10.

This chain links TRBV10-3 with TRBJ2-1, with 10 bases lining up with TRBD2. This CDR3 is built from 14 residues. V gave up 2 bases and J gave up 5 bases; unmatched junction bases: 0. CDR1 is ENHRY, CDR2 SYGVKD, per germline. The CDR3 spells CAISEGLADNEQFF. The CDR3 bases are TGTGCCATCAGTGAGGGACTAGCGGACAATGAGCAGTTCTTC.

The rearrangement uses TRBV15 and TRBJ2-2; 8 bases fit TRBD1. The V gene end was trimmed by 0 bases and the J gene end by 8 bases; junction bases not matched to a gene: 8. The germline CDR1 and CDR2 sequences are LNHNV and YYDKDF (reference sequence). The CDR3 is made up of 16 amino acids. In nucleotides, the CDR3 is TGTGCCACCAGCAGAGATCTGCAGGGGGCGGGTGGGGAGCTGTTTTTT. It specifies CATSRDLQGAGGELFF.

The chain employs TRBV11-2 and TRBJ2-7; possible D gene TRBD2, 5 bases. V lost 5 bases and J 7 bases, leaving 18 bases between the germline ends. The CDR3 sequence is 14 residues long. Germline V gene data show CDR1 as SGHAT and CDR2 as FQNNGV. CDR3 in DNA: TGTGCCAGCAGCCCCCGGGGTAGCGTAAGAGAGCAGTACTTC. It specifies CASSPRGSVREQYF.